The 20 T cell receptor beta chains presented below share a single source sample, sequenced in a study of T cell responses to AZD1222 COVID-19 vaccine. This table comes from immunoSEQ multiplex PCR, and its TCRdb copy is limited to in-frame clones, with some not included. This sample has roughly 80,000 clones, with 90% found just once. Sequencing used peripheral blood, obtained 28 days after the second AZD1222 dose. Every receptor here comes from an adult who received the AZD1222 COVID-19 vaccine.

The chain has TRBV11-2 and TRBJ1-1; tentative D call: TRBD1 (5 bases). The CDR3 extends over 16 amino acids. Germline CDR1 and CDR2: SGHAT and FQNNGV. The ends were cut back, 2 bases at V and 0 bases at J, with 13 bases in the middle. The DNA for the CDR3 is TGTGCCAGCAGCTTAAGGTTCGGGACGGTGAACACTGAAGCTTTCTTT. The encoded protein is CASSLRFGTVNTEAFF.

The chain has TRBV12-3 or TRBV12-4 and TRBJ1-5, with D uncertain. The germline V and J ends were trimmed by 7 bases and 7 bases, with 8 bases remaining between them. This CDR3 has 11 residues. As DNA, the CDR3 is TGTGCCAGCACGTCTAGGCAGCCCCAGCATTTT. Translating gives CASTSRQPQHF.

J is TRBJ2-5 and V is TRBV6-5; D could derive from TRBD1 or TRBD2 (5 bases each). The CDR3 totals 14 residues. The V end was cut by 4 bases, the J end by 0 bases, with 9 bases between. CDR1 MNHEY and CDR2 SVGAGI come from the germline V gene. Written as DNA, the CDR3 is TGTGCCAGCAGTTTGGGACGGTACCAAGAGACCCAGTACTTC. As protein: CASSLGRYQETQYF.

V is TRBV5-1 and J is TRBJ1-6; 10 bases line up with TRBD1. There are 15 residues in the CDR3. The V gene end was trimmed by 4 bases and the J gene end by 9 bases; junction bases not matched to a gene: 7. Germline-derived CDR1 and CDR2 are SGHRS and YFSETQ. Written as DNA, the CDR3 is TGCGCCAGCAGCCTCGCGACAGGGGGCGGTTCACCCCTCCACTTT. It translates to CASSLATGGGSPLHF. The variable domain in full, with the rest retrieved from reference TRBV5-1 and TRBJ1-6, is KAGVTQTPRYLIKTRGQQVTLSCSPISGHRSVSWYQQTPGQGLQFLFEYFSETQRNKGNFPGRFSGRQFSNSRSEMNVSTLELGDSALYLCASSLATGGGSPLHFGNGTRLTVT.

The chain uses TRBV9 and TRBJ2-7; 10 bases fit TRBD2. Germline V lookup: CDR1 SGDLS, CDR2 YYNGEE. The CDR3 sequence is 14 residues long. V was clipped by 7 bases and J by 2 bases; unmatched bases: 6. DNA of the CDR3: TGTGCCAGCGGGCCACTAGCGGGGCCCTACGAGCAGTACTTC. Amino acid sequence: CASGPLAGPYEQYF. Full variable domain (rest looked up from reference TRBV9 and TRBJ2-7): DSGVTQTPKHLITATGQRVTLRCSPRSGDLSVYWYQQSLDQGLQFLIQYYNGEERAKGNILERFSAQQFPDLHSELNLSSLELGDSALYFCASGPLAGPYEQYFGPGTRLTVT.

The rearrangement uses TRBV6-5 and TRBJ2-1; D perhaps matches TRBD1 (6 bases). V was pared by 5 bases and J by 3 bases, with 14 bases between. The CDR3 spans 15 residues. From germline, CDR1 is MNHEY and CDR2 SVGAGI. CDR3 nucleotide sequence: TGTGCCAGCAGTCCCCTACCCAGGGGCTACAATGAGCAGTTCTTC. As protein: CASSPLPRGYNEQFF.

V gene TRBV5-5 combines with J gene TRBJ1-2; 9 nucleotides align to TRBD1. V trimming: 1 base; J trimming: 2 bases; junction bases outside the gene matches: 3. The CDR3 extends over 15 amino acids. The germline V gene has CDR1 SGHKS and CDR2 YYEKEE (reference sequence). The chain's CDR3 is CASSLTGTGNYGYTF. The CDR3 DNA is TGTGCCAGCAGCTTGACCGGGACAGGGAACTATGGCTACACCTTC. Full variable domain (remainder filled in from reference TRBV5-5 and TRBJ1-2): DAGVTQSPTHLIKTRGQQVTLRCSPISGHKSVSWYQQVLGQGPQFIFQYYEKEERGRGNFPDRFSARQFPNYSSELNVNALLLGDSALYLCASSLTGTGNYGYTFGSGTRLTVV.

Only one count was recorded for this clone. V gene TRBV3-1 (or the pseudogene TRBV3-2) combines with J gene TRBJ1-2; the D gene is possibly TRBD1 (6 bases). CDR3 length: 14 amino acids. CDR1 and CDR2 (germline): LGHDT, YNNKEL (reference sequence). Trimming took off 4 bases at V and 0 bases at J, with 9 bases between the two ends. CDR3 sequence: CASSRRGSNYGYTF. CDR3 DNA: TGTGCCAGCAGCCGCAGGGGATCTAACTATGGCTACACCTTC.

The chain employs TRBV9 and TRBJ1-2; 8 bases match TRBD1. Germline V gene data show CDR1 as SGDLS and CDR2 as YYNGEE. The CDR3 is 16 amino acids. With 1 base clipped from V and 4 bases from J, the junction kept 9 bases outside the gene matches. This CDR3 reads CASSVQTGGSVYGYTF. The CDR3 nucleotides are TGTGCCAGCAGCGTACAAACAGGGGGGTCGGTCTATGGCTACACCTTC.

The rearrangement uses TRBV5-1 and TRBJ2-3; D is perhaps TRBD1 (6 bases). V shed 6 bases and J shed 10 bases, with 21 bases lying between them. Germline values: CDR1 SGHRS, CDR2 YFSETQ. The length of the CDR3 is 14 residues. The CDR3 DNA reads TGCGCCAGCACTCCCGGACAGACAACGTCCGCGCAGTATTTT. As protein: CASTPGQTTSAQYF. Drawing the rest from reference TRBV5-1 and TRBJ2-3, the complete variable domain is KAGVTQTPRYLIKTRGQQVTLSCSPISGHRSVSWYQQTPGQGLQFLFEYFSETQRNKGNFPGRFSGRQFSNSRSEMNVSTLELGDSALYLCASTPGQTTSAQYFGPGTRLTVL.

This chain uses TRBV5-1 with TRBJ1-1, with unresolved D. Germline CDR1 SGHRS, CDR2 YFSETQ. Trimming took off 4 bases at V and 4 bases at J, with 14 bases between the two ends. The CDR3 has 14 residues. The CDR3 reads CASSLGPRGTEAFF. The CDR3 DNA is TGCGCCAGCAGCCTGGGTCCTCGGGGCACTGAAGCTTTCTTT.

The chain couples TRBV7-3 to TRBJ1-3; maybe TRBD1 (5 bases). The CDR3 covers 16 residues. V was pared by 7 bases and J by 0 bases, with 16 bases between. Germline V lookup: CDR1 SGHTA, CDR2 FQGTGA. CDR3 loop: CASTADRGYSGNTIYF. In DNA, the CDR3 is TGTGCCAGCACCGCGGACCGGGGCTACTCTGGAAACACCATATATTTT.

V gene TRBV28 combines with J gene TRBJ1-4; D is possibly TRBD1 (5 bases). This CDR3 comprises 20 residues. The germline V gene encodes CDR1 MDHEN and CDR2 SYDVKM. Trimming cost V 6 bases and J 6 bases, with 32 bases left between them. CDR3 bases: TGTGCCAGCAGATCTGGAGGGGCCAGCCAAGACGCGGAGGGGCATGAAAAACTGTTTTTT. Translation: CASRSGGASQDAEGHEKLFF.

A single count supports this clone. This chain uses TRBV5-4 with TRBJ2-4; no definite D call. V dropped 9 bases and J dropped 0 bases, with 10 bases sitting between them. This CDR3 has 13 amino acids. Looked up from germline, CDR1 is SGHNT and CDR2 is YYREEE (reference sequence). CDR3 sequence: CATKQVAKNIQYF. The CDR3 DNA follows: TGTGCCACCAAGCAGGTAGCCAAAAACATTCAGTACTTC.

V usage is TRBV11-2 and J usage is TRBJ2-7; D perhaps matches TRBD1 (6 bases). Germline CDR1 and CDR2: SGHAT and FQNNGV. The CDR3 loop spans 15 amino acids. V was clipped by 3 bases and J by 2 bases, with 14 bases between them. DNA for the CDR3: TGTGCCAGCAGCTTGCGACAGGAGGCCCCCTACGAGCAGTACTTC. Protein product: CASSLRQEAPYEQYF.

The J gene is TRBJ2-7, the V gene TRBV6-5; 7 bases fit TRBD1. Germline values: CDR1 MNHEY, CDR2 SVGAGI. This CDR3 comprises 15 residues. Trimming took 2 bases from V and 6 from J; bases not matched to a gene: 10. This CDR3 is CASSYQWTGNSEQYF. For the CDR3, the DNA is TGTGCCAGCAGTTACCAATGGACAGGAAACTCCGAGCAGTACTTC.

The genes are TRBV7-2 and TRBJ2-3; 11 nucleotides agree with TRBD2. The length of the CDR3 is 16 residues. The V and J ends lost 4 bases and 9 bases, in that order; junction bases with no gene match: 12. Per germline, CDR1 SGHTA and CDR2 FQGNSA. The CDR3 DNA follows: TGTGCCAGCAGCTGGGGGCCTAGCGGGGGGTTGGGCACGCAGTATTTT. Translated: CASSWGPSGGLGTQYF. Filled out from reference TRBV7-2 and TRBJ2-3, the complete variable domain reads GAGVSQSPSNKVTEKGKDVELRCDPISGHTALYWYRQSLGQGLEFLIYFQGNSAPDKSGLPSDRFSAERTGGSVSTLTIQRTQQEDSAVYLCASSWGPSGGLGTQYFGPGTRLTVL.

The chain is built from TRBV2 and TRBJ2-7; D unresolved. This CDR3 is built from 12 residues. V dropped 6 bases and J dropped 0 bases, with 6 bases sitting between them. From germline, CDR1 is SNHLY and CDR2 FYNNEI. The chain's CDR3 is CASRGISYEQYF. The DNA for the CDR3 is TGTGCCAGCAGGGGGATCTCCTACGAGCAGTACTTC.

This clone was counted once. The chain joins TRBV4-2 to TRBJ2-7; 11 bases agree with TRBD1. The ends lost 3 bases at V and 7 bases at J; junction bases unmatched: 5. The length of the CDR3 is 14 residues. The germline V gene has CDR1 LGHNA and CDR2 YNFKEQ. The CDR3 nucleotides read TGTGCCAGCAGCCACGGACAGGGGGCCGAAGAGCAGTACTTC. It yields the protein CASSHGQGAEEQYF.

V is TRBV4-1 and J is TRBJ1-5, with TRBD1 identical over 9 bases. Germline CDR1 reads MGHRA; CDR2 reads YSYEKL. The CDR3 runs to 18 residues. V lost 4 bases and J lost 7; bases outside the gene matches: 17. CDR3 residues: CASSLRPGTGTKGQPQHF. The CDR3 coding sequence is TGCGCCAGCAGCCTCCGTCCCGGGACAGGGACCAAAGGGCAGCCCCAGCATTTT.